Below are 27 T cell receptor beta chains sequenced from a single sample in a study of blood T cell repertoires in COVID-19. The protocol was immunoSEQ multiplex PCR, while the TCRdb copy is restricted to in-frame clones and leaves out a portion. This sample has around 150,000 clones, with about three quarters found just once. The source material was peripheral blood. The receptor set was obtained from a man aged 60-69 years with acute or convalescent COVID-19.

The chain recombines TRBV6-5 with TRBJ1-2; D is unresolved. The CDR3 extends over 15 amino acids. The V gene lost 4 bases and the J gene lost 4 bases, with 16 bases spanning the gap. Germline CDR1 and CDR2: MNHEY and SVGAGI. The CDR3 spells CASSLNFGEGYGYTF. Here the CDR3 DNA reads TGTGCCAGCAGTTTGAATTTCGGGGAGGGCTATGGCTACACCTTC.

The chain couples TRBV27 to TRBJ2-7; the D is unclear. Germline V gene sequence: CDR1 MNHEY, CDR2 SMNVEV (reference sequence). The CDR3 extends over 16 amino acids. The V and J ends lost 0 bases and 2 bases respectively, with 14 bases between them. As DNA, the CDR3 is TGTGCCAGCAGTTTATCCCCCGCCAGGTCTACCTACGAGCAGTACTTC. Encoded protein: CASSLSPARSTYEQYF.

In DNA form, the CDR3 reads TGTGCCAGTAGTATTACGGCAGGGGGAAATCAGCCCCAGCATTTT. As protein: CASSITAGGNQPQHF. V is TRBV19 and J is TRBJ1-5; 7 bases are a match to TRBD1. From germline, CDR1 is LNHDA and CDR2 SQIVND (reference sequence). V dropped 3 bases and J dropped 4; count of bases not matched to a gene: 6. The CDR3 runs 15 residues.

The chain recombines TRBV20-1 with TRBJ1-2, with D tentatively TRBD1 (6 bases). Per the germline V gene, CDR1 is DFQATT and CDR2 is SNEGSKA (reference sequence). The CDR3 length is 12 residues. The ends were cut back, 6 bases at V and 5 bases at J, with 13 bases in the middle. As DNA, the CDR3 is TGCAGTGCCAGTGGACAGCAATATGGCTACACCTTC. Residues: CSASGQQYGYTF.

This clone was seen just once. The chain couples TRBV20-1 to TRBJ1-1; no clear D. V was pared by 6 bases and J by 7 bases, with 12 bases between. The germline CDR1 and CDR2 sequences are DFQATT and SNEGSKA (reference sequence). The length of the CDR3 is 11 residues. The CDR3 DNA follows: TGCAGTGCCACTATTCTGGTTGAAGCTTTCTTT. Residues: CSATILVEAFF.

The rearrangement joins TRBV5-4 to TRBJ1-2; TRBD1 aligns across 7 bases. Germline V gene lookup returns CDR1 SGHNT and CDR2 YYREEE (reference sequence). The CDR3 is 15 amino acids. The J segment lost 5 bases and the V segment lost 0 bases, leaving 7 bases of the junction unmatched. CDR3 protein: CASSLVWDSDYGYTF. The CDR3 bases are TGTGCCAGCAGCTTGGTCTGGGACAGCGATTATGGCTACACCTTC.

The V gene is TRBV29-1, the J gene TRBJ2-1; possibly TRBD1 for D (5 bases). The CDR3 has 12 residues. Germline CDR1 and CDR2: SQVTM and ANQGSEA. The V gene lost 6 bases and the J gene lost 3 bases, with 9 bases spanning the gap. CDR3 bases: TGCAGCGTAGGGGCCGGCTACAATGAGCAGTTCTTC. Translating gives CSVGAGYNEQFF.

The genes are TRBV9 and TRBJ2-7; 8 bases map to TRBD2. Trimming removed 0 bases from V and 2 bases from J; junction bases left unmatched: 7. Germline V gene data show CDR1 as SGDLS and CDR2 as YYNGEE. The CDR3 extends over 16 amino acids. Here the CDR3 DNA reads TGTGCCAGCAGCGTAGGCTGGCGGGGGGCACCCTACGAGCAGTACTTC. This encodes CASSVGWRGAPYEQYF.

To note about this clone: This same CDR3 is encoded by further DNA sequences in the sample. This chain uses TRBV18 with TRBJ1-1, with 9 bases identical to TRBD1. V lost 3 bases, J lost 1 base, and 3 bases stayed unmatched. In germline, CDR1 is KGHSH, CDR2 LQKENI. The CDR3 runs to 15 residues. The CDR3 sequence: CASSPQTGGNTEAFF. CDR3 nucleotide sequence: TGTGCCAGCTCACCCCAGACAGGGGGGAACACTGAAGCTTTCTTT.

The chain is built from TRBV18 and TRBJ2-1, with 9 positions matching TRBD1. The CDR3 has 14 amino acids. Germline assignment: CDR1 KGHSH and CDR2 LQKENI. Trimming at V came to 3 bases and at J to 10 bases, leaving 7 bases not matched to a gene. CDR3 nucleotide sequence: TGTGCCAGCTCACCCAGGGACAGGGTCGGAGAGCAGTTCTTC. Protein sequence: CASSPRDRVGEQFF.

The sample holds a few counts of this clone. The chain couples TRBV11-2 to TRBJ2-3; TRBD2 matches at 8 bases. Germline V gene sequence: CDR1 SGHAT, CDR2 FQNNGV. The CDR3 totals 15 residues. V trimming: 6 bases; J trimming: 0 bases; junction bases outside the gene matches: 5. CDR3 bases: TGTGCCAGCAGGTTGATAGCGGGGAGCACAGATACGCAGTATTTT. Residues: CASRLIAGSTDTQYF.

The chain combines TRBV5-6 with TRBJ1-1; D gene unclear. Deletions cut 2 bases from V and 4 bases from J, with 6 bases between. CDR3 length equals 12 residues. The germline V gene has CDR1 SGHDT and CDR2 YYEEEE. The CDR3 is CASSLRGTEAFF. DNA of the CDR3: TGTGCCAGCAGCTTACGGGGCACTGAAGCTTTCTTT.

The rearrangement uses TRBV3-1 (or the pseudogene TRBV3-2) and TRBJ2-1; 11 nucleotides agree with TRBD2. The CDR3 has 16 amino acids. CDR1 is LGHDT, CDR2 YNNKEL, per germline (reference sequence). The V gene end was trimmed by 3 bases and the J gene end by 7 bases; junction bases not matched to a gene: 8. The CDR3 DNA follows: TGTGCCAGCAGCCAGGGGACTAGCGGTTACCGGAATGAGCAGTTCTTC. Encoded protein: CASSQGTSGYRNEQFF.

V usage is TRBV29-1 and J usage is TRBJ2-7; D possibly corresponds to TRBD1 (5 bases). Trimming stripped 0 bases from V and 3 bases from J, with 12 bases between. The V gene's germline CDR1 is SQVTM and CDR2 ANQGSEA. The CDR3 length is 14 residues. In nucleotides, the CDR3 is TGCAGCGTTGAAGATGTAGGGGTCGACTACGAGCAGTACTTC. Protein: CSVEDVGVDYEQYF.

This chain links TRBV13 with TRBJ2-3, with D unresolved. Germline CDR1 reads PRHDT; CDR2 reads FYEKMQ (reference sequence). V was clipped by 1 base and J by 1 base, with 3 bases between them. The CDR3 runs 13 residues. For the CDR3, the DNA is TGTGCCAGCAGCTTAGCCGGCACAGATACGCAGTATTTT. As protein: CASSLAGTDTQYF. Full variable domain (outside the CDR3, taken from reference TRBV13 and TRBJ2-3): AAGVIQSPRHLIKEKRETATLKCYPIPRHDTVYWYQQGPGQDPQFLISFYEKMQSDKGSIPDRFSAQQFSDYHSELNMSSLELGDSALYFCASSLAGTDTQYFGPGTRLTVL.

This CDR3 reads CAIRTSGGEQFF. The CDR3 DNA is TGTGCCATCAGGACTAGCGGGGGTGAGCAGTTCTTC. V is TRBV10-3 and J is TRBJ2-1; 12 bases are a match to TRBD2. Per the germline V gene, CDR1 is ENHRY and CDR2 is SYGVKD. Trimming removed 6 bases from V and 9 bases from J; junction bases left unmatched: 0. CDR3 length equals 12 residues.

The chain employs TRBV24-1 and TRBJ1-1, with D possibly matching TRBD1 (5 bases). The CDR3 extends over 15 amino acids. V lost 4 bases and J lost 4, with 15 bases in between. The germline gives CDR1 KGHDR, CDR2 SFDVKD. CDR3 DNA: TGTGCCACCAGTGACTCCGCGGGGCGCGCCACTGAAGCTTTCTTT. It encodes CATSDSAGRATEAFF.

This chain joins TRBV29-1 and TRBJ2-7, with TRBD1 matching over 10 bases. The CDR3 extends over 14 amino acids. Germline V CDR1 and CDR2: SQVTM, ANQGSEA. The ends lost 7 bases at V and 6 bases at J; junction bases unmatched: 12. This CDR3 is CSARGTGDSAEQYF. The CDR3 nucleotides are TGCAGCGCGAGAGGGACAGGGGATTCGGCCGAGCAGTACTTC.

V gene TRBV7-6 combines with J gene TRBJ2-7; TRBD1 matches at 11 bases. Losses at the gene ends were 5 bases for V and 1 base for J; bases not matched to a gene: 4. The germline gives CDR1 SGHVS, CDR2 FNYEAQ. The CDR3 is 15 residues long. The CDR3 region is CASSPGQGVSYEQYF. The CDR3 DNA follows: TGTGCCAGCAGCCCGGGACAGGGGGTATCCTACGAGCAGTACTTC.

This chain joins TRBV13 and TRBJ2-1; TRBD1 aligns across 8 bases. CDR1 PRHDT and CDR2 FYEKMQ come from the germline V gene (reference sequence). The J segment lost 4 bases and the V segment lost 3 bases, leaving 5 bases of the junction unmatched. The CDR3 loop spans 15 amino acids. The chain's CDR3 is CASSFAQGAYNEQFF. CDR3 nucleotide sequence: TGTGCCAGCAGCTTTGCCCAGGGGGCTTACAATGAGCAGTTCTTC.

This chain uses TRBV7-3 with TRBJ1-6; 9 bases align to TRBD1. The germline CDR1 and CDR2 sequences are SGHTA and FQGTGA. With 5 bases clipped from V and 4 bases from J, the junction kept 3 bases outside the gene matches. The CDR3 consists of 15 residues. The chain's CDR3 is CASSPGTGYNSPLHF. CDR3 DNA sequence: TGTGCCAGCAGCCCAGGGACAGGGTATAATTCACCCCTCCACTTT.

V and J are TRBV24-1 and TRBJ2-3; the match to TRBD1 covers 8 bases. The CDR3 has 14 amino acids. Germline CDR1 and CDR2: KGHDR and SFDVKD. V lost 6 bases to trimming and J lost 4 bases; unmatched junction nucleotides: 5. This CDR3 is CATSTGGPADTQYF. CDR3 coding DNA: TGTGCCACCAGTACAGGGGGTCCCGCAGATACGCAGTATTTT.

The chain is built from TRBV9 and TRBJ2-1; weak D call: TRBD2 (6 bases). Germline V gene data show CDR1 as SGDLS and CDR2 as YYNGEE. The CDR3 length is 15 residues. V was cut by 0 bases and J by 4 bases, with 11 bases left in between. The CDR3 loop is CASSVGAGSYNEQFF. The CDR3 bases are TGTGCCAGCAGCGTAGGGGCGGGGAGTTACAATGAGCAGTTCTTC.

The chain employs TRBV18 and TRBJ2-1; D call uncertain. The CDR3 is 14 amino acids. Deletions cut 0 bases from V and 5 bases from J, with 8 bases between. CDR1 KGHSH and CDR2 LQKENI come from the germline V gene. The CDR3 nucleotides are TGTGCCAGCTCACCACCCAACAGAAACAATGAGCAGTTCTTC. As protein: CASSPPNRNNEQFF.

The DNA of the CDR3 is TGTGCCAGCAGCCTTCTAGGGACAGGGAACACTGGAAACACCATATATTTT. Its protein is CASSLLGTGNTGNTIYF. The V call is TRBV5-6, the J call TRBJ1-3; 9 nucleotides match TRBD1. Germline V CDR1 and CDR2: SGHDT, YYEEEE. Trimming removed 4 bases from V and 2 bases from J; junction bases left unmatched: 10. The CDR3 has 17 residues.

The chain carries TRBV11-3 and TRBJ2-7; TRBD1 agrees at 9 bases. The CDR3 sequence is 15 residues long. The V gene end was trimmed by 5 bases and the J gene end by 2 bases; junction bases not matched to a gene: 7. The germline V gene has CDR1 SGHNT and CDR2 YENEEA. The CDR3 is CASSPTGGRTYEQYF. The DNA of the CDR3 is TGTGCCAGCAGCCCAACAGGGGGCAGGACCTACGAGCAGTACTTC.

The chain has TRBV30 and TRBJ1-2; 9 nucleotides agree with TRBD1. The CDR3 runs to 14 residues. V gave up 6 bases and J gave up 7 bases; unmatched junction bases: 12. Germline V gives CDR1 GTSNPN, CDR2 SVGIG (reference sequence). CDR3 loop: CACTRDRARSGYTF. The CDR3 DNA follows: TGTGCCTGCACCCGGGACAGGGCGCGGAGTGGCTACACCTTC.